This entry lists 32 T cell receptor beta chains sequenced from one sample in a study of vaccination effects on CD4 cells after COVID-19. These receptors have no known antigen. Following culture for roughly 10 days, CD4+ T cells were isolated. Each participant was administered two doses of either the BNT162b2 or the mRNA-1273 vaccine. Sequencing was performed with immunoSEQ multiplex PCR; in TCRdb, only in-frame clones are kept and a portion is missing. The table includes about 47,000 clones, about three quarters detected once. Sequencing used CD4+ T cells from PBMCs cultured without peptide, obtained after COVID-19 vaccination. The receptors were sampled from a human donor who received a COVID-19 vaccine.

The CDR3 sequence: CASSLDGAGGTEAFF. The DNA for the CDR3 is TGCGCCAGCAGCTTGGACGGGGCCGGAGGCACTGAAGCTTTCTTT. The chain couples TRBV5-1 to TRBJ1-1; tentative D call: TRBD1 (5 bases). CDR1 SGHRS and CDR2 YFSETQ come from the germline V gene. The length of the CDR3 is 15 residues. V lost 0 bases, J lost 4 bases, and 13 bases lay in between. Full variable domain (rest looked up from reference TRBV5-1 and TRBJ1-1): KAGVTQTPRYLIKTRGQQVTLSCSPISGHRSVSWYQQTPGQGLQFLFEYFSETQRNKGNFPGRFSGRQFSNSRSEMNVSTLELGDSALYLCASSLDGAGGTEAFFGQGTRLTVV.

This clone was recorded once. The chain recombines TRBV11-2 with TRBJ2-7; no firm D call. V dropped 5 bases and J dropped 0 bases, with 5 bases sitting between them. The germline V gene encodes CDR1 SGHAT and CDR2 FQNNGV. There are 12 residues in the CDR3. The CDR3 loop reads CASSQSSYEQYF. The CDR3 DNA follows: TGTGCCAGCAGCCAAAGCTCCTACGAGCAGTACTTC.

This rearrangement joins TRBV5-6 to TRBJ1-2; D may be TRBD1 (6 bases). Germline CDR1 reads SGHDT; CDR2 reads YYEEEE. The CDR3 runs to 13 residues. Trimming removed 2 bases at V and 3 bases at J, with 8 bases between. CDR3 in amino acids: CASSFQGYYGYTF. The CDR3, as DNA: TGTGCCAGCAGCTTTCAGGGGTACTATGGCTACACCTTC.

Concerning this clone itself: Other DNA sequences in the same sample also yield this CDR3. This chain uses TRBV2 with TRBJ1-1; D remains unclear. Trimming took 7 bases from V and 0 from J, leaving 3 bases between them. Germline V gene data show CDR1 as SNHLY and CDR2 as FYNNEI. The CDR3 contains 11 residues. CDR3 sequence reads: CASILNTEAFF. The CDR3 DNA sequence: TGTGCCAGCATACTGAACACTGAAGCTTTCTTT.

The chain joins TRBV19 to TRBJ1-2; D call uncertain. The CDR3 runs to 14 residues. V was shortened by 6 bases and J by 2 bases, with 13 bases between the two germline ends. From germline, CDR1 is LNHDA and CDR2 SQIVND (reference sequence). The CDR3 coding sequence is TGTGCCAGTAGATCGACCGACCGAAACTATGGCTACACCTTC. Translated: CASRSTDRNYGYTF. Drawing the rest from reference TRBV19 and TRBJ1-2, the complete variable domain is DGGITQSPKYLFRKEGQNVTLSCEQNLNHDAMYWYRQDPGQGLRLIYYSQIVNDFQKGDIAEGYSVSREKKESFPLTVTSAQKNPTAFYLCASRSTDRNYGYTFGSGTRLTVV.

The chain uses TRBV18 and TRBJ1-2, with 9 nucleotides matching TRBD1. Per the germline V gene, CDR1 is KGHSH and CDR2 is LQKENI. V was clipped by 2 bases and J by 2 bases; unmatched bases: 15. This CDR3 is 19 amino acids long. The CDR3 here is CASSPSQGARSGTNYGYTF. CDR3 nucleotides: TGTGCCAGCTCACCATCACAGGGGGCGCGGTCTGGGACCAACTATGGCTACACCTTC.

The chain uses TRBV5-1 and TRBJ2-7; D ambiguous. This CDR3 comprises 15 residues. CDR1 is SGHRS and CDR2 is YFSETQ in the germline V gene. Trimming cost V 0 bases and J 4 bases, with 14 bases left between them. CDR3: CASSLVAVKGYEQYF. The CDR3 coding sequence is TGCGCCAGCAGCTTGGTGGCAGTAAAAGGGTACGAGCAGTACTTC.

Points on this clone: Other DNA sequences in the sample encode the same CDR3. The chain joins TRBV18 to TRBJ2-2; the D is unclear. Deletions cut 1 base from V and 1 base from J, with 1 base between. Germline CDR1 and CDR2: KGHSH and LQKENI. The CDR3 is 13 residues long. In DNA form, the CDR3 reads TGTGCCAGCTCACCACGGAACACCGGGGAGCTGTTTTTT. It is translated as CASSPRNTGELFF.

The DNA of the CDR3 is TGTGCCAGCAGCGTTCGGGCAGAGGAGCAGTACTTC. This encodes CASSVRAEEQYF. The V gene is TRBV5-6, the J gene TRBJ2-7, with no clear D. The length of the CDR3 is 12 residues. V shed 4 bases and J shed 7 bases, with 12 bases lying between them. Germline assignment: CDR1 SGHDT and CDR2 YYEEEE.

The gene calls are TRBV6-5 and TRBJ1-1; no definite D call. The CDR3 covers 14 residues. V was clipped by 5 bases and J by 4 bases, with 14 bases between them. The germline gives CDR1 MNHEY, CDR2 SVGAGI. The CDR3 DNA is TGTGCCAGCAGTCCCTCGACCCAGACCACTGAAGCTTTCTTT. Its protein product is CASSPSTQTTEAFF.

This clone was counted once. This chain connects TRBV11-2 to TRBJ2-3; 8 bases fit TRBD2. The CDR3 runs to 14 residues. Germline V CDR1 and CDR2: SGHAT, FQNNGV. V lost 6 bases and J lost 6; bases outside the gene matches: 8. This CDR3 reads CASSPGTSGDTQYF. CDR3 coding DNA: TGTGCCAGCAGTCCCGGTACTAGCGGTGATACGCAGTATTTT.

There are a few counts of this clone. This rearrangement joins TRBV7-9 to TRBJ1-4; TRBD1 agrees at 9 bases. The CDR3 runs 16 residues. J gave up 8 bases and V 5 bases, and 12 bases lay outside the gene matches. Germline V gene sequence: CDR1 SEHNR, CDR2 FQNEAQ (reference sequence). The CDR3 coding sequence is TGTGCCAGCAGCAATTCGCCGGGACAGGGAAACGAAAAACTGTTTTTT. This sequence encodes CASSNSPGQGNEKLFF.

The chain joins TRBV19 to TRBJ2-5; D gene uncertain. The germline V gene has CDR1 LNHDA and CDR2 SQIVND (reference sequence). The CDR3 is 14 amino acids. The V and J ends lost 6 bases and 5 bases respectively, with 16 bases between them. The CDR3 here is CASSRSTAEETQYF. In nucleotides, the CDR3 is TGTGCCAGTAGCCGAAGCACCGCAGAGGAGACCCAGTACTTC.

In its sample, this clone was seen a few times. V gene TRBV5-5 combines with J gene TRBJ1-5; possible D gene TRBD1, 5 bases. Between the trimmed V and J ends, which lost 10 bases and 0 bases, there was a span of 20 bases. This CDR3 has 16 amino acids. Per the germline V gene, CDR1 is SGHKS and CDR2 is YYEKEE (reference sequence). This chain's CDR3 is CAVFLGGDFSNQPQHF. The CDR3 nucleotides are TGTGCCGTATTCCTGGGGGGGGATTTTAGCAATCAGCCCCAGCATTTT.

There are a few counts of this clone. The chain uses TRBV6-1 and TRBJ2-3, with 10 bases identical to TRBD2. The CDR3 has 16 amino acids. J lost 3 bases, V lost 3 bases, and 6 bases had no gene match. Per germline, CDR1 MNHNS and CDR2 SASEGT. The CDR3 DNA follows: TGTGCCAGCAGTGAGGGAAGCGGGGGGGGAACAGATACGCAGTATTTT. This encodes CASSEGSGGGTDTQYF.

Here the CDR3 DNA reads TGTGCCAGCAGCTTAGGGGGGACGACTAGCGGGGGGAGCTACAATGAGCAGTTCTTC. This gives the protein CASSLGGTTSGGSYNEQFF. The chain combines TRBV7-9 with TRBJ2-1; 13 positions match TRBD2. Germline assignment: CDR1 SEHNR and CDR2 FQNEAQ (reference sequence). This CDR3 is built from 19 residues. V gave up 1 base and J gave up 3 bases; unmatched junction bases: 9. The full variable domain, in which reference TRBV7-9 and TRBJ2-1 provide the parts outside the CDR3, is DTGVSQNPRHKITKRGQNVTFRCDPISEHNRLYWYRQTLGQGPEFLTYFQNEAQLEKSRLLSDRFSAERPKGSFSTLEIQRTEQGDSAMYLCASSLGGTTSGGSYNEQFFGPGTRLTVL.

This chain connects TRBV25-1 to TRBJ1-2; TRBD1 might be the D (6 bases). The V gene lost 2 bases and the J gene lost 4 bases, with 11 bases spanning the gap. Germline V gene sequence: CDR1 MGHDK, CDR2 SYGVNS. CDR3 size: 14 residues. Here the CDR3 DNA reads TGTGCCAGCAGTGAAACAGGGCTAGGCTATGGCTACACCTTC. This translates into CASSETGLGYGYTF.

The chain carries TRBV19 and TRBJ2-7; maybe TRBD2 (5 bases). Per the germline V gene, CDR1 is LNHDA and CDR2 is SQIVND (reference sequence). The V and J ends lost 6 bases and 5 bases respectively, with 14 bases between them. The CDR3 loop spans 13 amino acids. The CDR3 here is CASSSSGSNEQYF. CDR3 in DNA: TGTGCCAGTAGCTCGTCGGGGTCCAACGAGCAGTACTTC.

The sample holds a few counts of this clone. The V call is TRBV4-1, the J call TRBJ1-1, with D possibly being TRBD1 (5 bases). The germline V gene encodes CDR1 MGHRA and CDR2 YSYEKL. The V end lost 5 bases, the J end lost 10 bases, and 20 bases lay between the germline ends. CDR3 length: 14 residues. The CDR3 DNA is TGCGCCAGCAGCGTTGGGGGGACCCCATTGGGAGCTTTCTTT. Protein: CASSVGGTPLGAFF.

This clone was seen a few times. The chain uses TRBV11-2 and TRBJ2-7; D not certain. CDR3 length: 15 amino acids. The germline V and J ends were trimmed by 1 base and 1 base, with 11 bases remaining between them. The germline CDR1 and CDR2 sequences are SGHAT and FQNNGV. CDR3 in DNA: TGTGCCAGCAGCTTAGCCTTTGTCAGATCCTACGAGCAGTACTTC. Encoded protein: CASSLAFVRSYEQYF.

The chain recombines TRBV10-1 with TRBJ2-3; 7 bases agree with TRBD2. V lost 0 bases to trimming and J lost 2 bases; unmatched junction nucleotides: 5. The length of the CDR3 is 16 residues. Germline V gene lookup returns CDR1 WNHNN and CDR2 SYGVQD (reference sequence). This CDR3 reads CASSESAGTTTDTQYF. The DNA of the CDR3 is TGCGCCAGCAGTGAGTCGGCGGGGACTACCACAGATACGCAGTATTTT.

J is TRBJ2-4 and V is TRBV5-1; 14 nucleotides agree with TRBD2. The V gene end was trimmed by 5 bases and the J gene end by 8 bases; junction bases not matched to a gene: 6. This CDR3 region has 15 residues. Germline V lookup: CDR1 SGHRS, CDR2 YFSETQ. The CDR3 nucleotides read TGCGCCAGCAGTTGGACTAGCGGGAGGTTAGACATTCAGTACTTC. It encodes CASSWTSGRLDIQYF. The full variable domain, rest sourced from reference TRBV5-1 and TRBJ2-4, is KAGVTQTPRYLIKTRGQQVTLSCSPISGHRSVSWYQQTPGQGLQFLFEYFSETQRNKGNFPGRFSGRQFSNSRSEMNVSTLELGDSALYLCASSWTSGRLDIQYFGAGTRLSVL.

The CDR3 coding sequence is TGCGCCAGCAGCTTGGAGGCAGAAAATTCACCCCTCCACTTT. Protein sequence: CASSLEAENSPLHF. The chain links TRBV5-1 to TRBJ1-6; D is ambiguous. Germline values: CDR1 SGHRS, CDR2 YFSETQ. The CDR3 contains 14 residues. V lost 0 bases and J 7 bases, leaving 8 bases between the germline ends.

This chain links TRBV6-6 with TRBJ2-2; 13 bases are a match to TRBD2. CDR3 length: 18 residues. Germline V gene lookup returns CDR1 MNHNY and CDR2 SVGAGI (reference sequence). J gave up 2 bases and V 5 bases, and 8 bases lay outside the gene matches. As DNA, the CDR3 is TGTGCCAGCAGTCGGCCCGGGGGACTAGCGGGAAACACCGGGGAGCTGTTTTTT. It encodes CASSRPGGLAGNTGELFF.

This chain uses TRBV7-8 with TRBJ1-6; D unclear. Between the trimmed V and J ends, which lost 1 base and 7 bases, there was a span of 14 bases. This CDR3 is built from 16 residues. Germline V lookup: CDR1 SGHVS, CDR2 FQNEAQ. CDR3 in amino acids: CASSLGTGFRNSPLHF. In DNA form, the CDR3 reads TGTGCCAGCAGCTTAGGTACGGGGTTCAGAAATTCACCCCTCCACTTT.

J is TRBJ2-7 and V is TRBV19, with D perhaps TRBD1 (6 bases). Germline lookup yields CDR1 LNHDA and CDR2 SQIVND (reference sequence). The CDR3 has 17 amino acids. The germline V and J ends were trimmed by 3 bases and 3 bases, with 21 bases remaining between them. CDR3 in amino acids: CASSIGWGRPADYEQYF. The CDR3 region has the DNA TGTGCCAGTAGTATCGGTTGGGGGCGGCCGGCGGACTACGAGCAGTACTTC. Together with reference TRBV19 and TRBJ2-7, the CDR3 gives the full variable domain: DGGITQSPKYLFRKEGQNVTLSCEQNLNHDAMYWYRQDPGQGLRLIYYSQIVNDFQKGDIAEGYSVSREKKESFPLTVTSAQKNPTAFYLCASSIGWGRPADYEQYFGPGTRLTVT.

V gene TRBV6-5 combines with J gene TRBJ1-1, with D possibly matching TRBD1 (5 bases). CDR1 is MNHEY and CDR2 is SVGAGI in the germline V gene. The CDR3 is 13 amino acids. V was clipped by 5 bases and J by 0 bases, with 7 bases between them. DNA for the CDR3: TGTGCCAGCAGTAGGACACTGAACACTGAAGCTTTCTTT. Translating it yields CASSRTLNTEAFF.

CDR3 sequence: CASSPLREQFF. CDR3 DNA sequence: TGTGCCAGCAGCCCTCTCCGGGAGCAGTTCTTC. The rearrangement joins TRBV9 to TRBJ2-1; D gene ambiguous. Germline V gene lookup returns CDR1 SGDLS and CDR2 YYNGEE. There are 11 residues in the CDR3. V lost 4 bases, J lost 10 bases, and 9 bases lay in between.

This chain uses TRBV5-1 with TRBJ1-4; TRBD1 matches 10 bases. With 4 bases clipped from V and 8 bases from J, the junction kept 8 bases outside the gene matches. This CDR3 comprises 15 residues. Germline V gene lookup returns CDR1 SGHRS and CDR2 YFSETQ. CDR3 in amino acids: CASSRQGASEEKLFF. The CDR3 DNA reads as TGCGCCAGCAGCCGACAGGGGGCGTCTGAAGAAAAACTGTTTTTT.

This clone was recorded a few times. This chain joins TRBV24-1 and TRBJ2-1, with 11 bases aligning to TRBD2. This CDR3 is built from 16 residues. The trim removed 4 bases at V and 4 bases at J, leaving 5 bases unmatched. Per germline, CDR1 KGHDR and CDR2 SFDVKD. The CDR3 is CATSDPTSGKYNEQFF. The DNA of the CDR3 is TGTGCCACCAGTGACCCGACTAGCGGGAAATACAATGAGCAGTTCTTC.

This chain joins TRBV3-1 (or the pseudogene TRBV3-2) and TRBJ1-2; tentative D call: TRBD1 (6 bases). The CDR3 length is 16 residues. Germline CDR1 LGHDT, CDR2 YNNKEL (reference sequence). The V end lost 0 bases, the J end lost 3 bases, and 14 bases lay between the germline ends. DNA of the CDR3: TGTGCCAGCAGCCAAGACATGACAGGTCCATACTATGGCTACACCTTC. Its protein product is CASSQDMTGPYYGYTF.

The chain uses TRBV7-2 and TRBJ1-5; 8 nucleotides align to TRBD1. This CDR3 is built from 16 residues. V lost 5 bases and J lost 4; bases outside the gene matches: 10. CDR1 and CDR2 from the germline V gene are SGHTA and FQGNSA. The CDR3 DNA follows: TGTGCCAGCAGCGCTCTTGGGACAGGAGTTAATCAGCCCCAGCATTTT. Protein product: CASSALGTGVNQPQHF.